This is a list of T cell receptor beta chains from one sample in a study of blood T cell repertoires in COVID-19. Assay: immunoSEQ multiplex PCR; the TCRdb copy retains only in-frame clones and omits some. The profile shows about 140,000 clones, about 87% of them singletons. Sequenced input: peripheral blood. The source of these receptors is a woman in her thirties or forties with acute or convalescent COVID-19. Each CDR3 is given with its conserved first and last residue. D genes are given only for firm matches. The size field is filled for only some rows; it gives once, few, many or a size class.

d_call: TRBD2; j_call: TRBJ2-1; v_call: TRBV5-1; clone_size: NA; cdr3_length: 18; cdr3_nt: TGCGCCAGCAGCGCCCCTAGCGGGAGTCACAGCTCCTACAATGAGCAGTTCTTC; cdr3_aa: CASSAPSGSHSSYNEQFF
d_call: TRBD1; j_call: TRBJ1-4; v_call: TRBV27; clone_size: NA; cdr3_length: 14; cdr3_nt: TGTGCCAGCAGCCCGGGACAGGGGCGTGAAAAACTGTTTTTT; cdr3_aa: CASSPGQGREKLFF
d_call: TRBD2; j_call: TRBJ2-7; v_call: TRBV7-2; clone_size: NA; cdr3_length: 17; cdr3_nt: TGTGCCAGCACGGCGGGACTAGCGGGAATCTTTTCCTACGAGCAGTACTTC; cdr3_aa: CASTAGLAGIFSYEQYF
d_call: NA; j_call: TRBJ1-6; v_call: TRBV27; clone_size: NA; cdr3_length: 15; cdr3_nt: TGTGCCAGCAGCCAATTGGGGGGGGGCAATTCACCCCTCCACTTT; cdr3_aa: CASSQLGGGNSPLHF
d_call: NA; j_call: TRBJ1-6; v_call: TRBV27; clone_size: NA; cdr3_length: 15; cdr3_nt: TGTGCCAGCAGTTTATGGACAGTTTATAATTCACCCCTCCACTTT; cdr3_aa: CASSLWTVYNSPLHF
d_call: NA; j_call: TRBJ2-7; v_call: TRBV27; clone_size: NA; cdr3_length: 13; cdr3_nt: TGTGCCAGCAGTTTCACAGACTCCTACGAGCAGTACTTC; cdr3_aa: CASSFTDSYEQYF
d_call: NA; j_call: TRBJ2-2; v_call: TRBV27; clone_size: once; cdr3_length: 15; cdr3_nt: TGTGCCAGCACCCCCAGACAGGCAAAGACCGGGGAGCTGTTTTTT; cdr3_aa: CASTPRQAKTGELFF
d_call: NA; j_call: TRBJ2-7; v_call: TRBV9; clone_size: NA; cdr3_length: 14; cdr3_nt: TGTGCCAGCAGCGTATCCACTAGCAGCTACGAGCAGTACTTC; cdr3_aa: CASSVSTSSYEQYF
d_call: TRBD2; j_call: TRBJ2-3; v_call: TRBV12-3/TRBV12-4; clone_size: NA; cdr3_length: 12; cdr3_nt: TGTGCCAGCACCCTTAGCGGGGGTACGCAGTATTTT; cdr3_aa: CASTLSGGTQYF
d_call: TRBD2; j_call: TRBJ2-2; v_call: TRBV6-4; clone_size: NA; cdr3_length: 15; cdr3_nt: TGTGCCAGCAGTGACTTGGGACTAAATACCGGGGAGCTGTTTTTT; cdr3_aa: CASSDLGLNTGELFF
d_call: NA; j_call: TRBJ1-1; v_call: TRBV30; clone_size: once; cdr3_length: 14; cdr3_nt: TGTGCCTGGAGTGCTGAGGGCATGAACACTGAAGCTTTCTTT; cdr3_aa: CAWSAEGMNTEAFF
d_call: NA; j_call: TRBJ1-6; v_call: TRBV6-5; clone_size: NA; cdr3_length: 14; cdr3_nt: TGTGCCAGCAGACGGCCAGCCCCAGGCTCACCCCTCCACTTT; cdr3_aa: CASRRPAPGSPLHF
d_call: NA; j_call: TRBJ1-1; v_call: TRBV5-4; clone_size: NA; cdr3_length: 12; cdr3_nt: TGTGCCAGCAGCACCGGGAACACTGAAGCTTTCTTT; cdr3_aa: CASSTGNTEAFF
d_call: TRBD1; j_call: TRBJ2-1; v_call: TRBV11-3; clone_size: few; cdr3_length: 14; cdr3_nt: TGTGCCAGCAGCTGGGGACAGGGGATATATGAGCAGTTCTTC; cdr3_aa: CASSWGQGIYEQFF
d_call: TRBD2; j_call: TRBJ2-2; v_call: TRBV9; clone_size: NA; cdr3_length: 16; cdr3_nt: TGTGCCAGCAGCGCCTTTCCGGCGGGAGGGACCGGGGAGCTGTTTTTT; cdr3_aa: CASSAFPAGGTGELFF
d_call: NA; j_call: TRBJ2-3; v_call: TRBV7-3; clone_size: NA; cdr3_length: 13; cdr3_nt: TGTGCCAGCAGCCGCCTAGCGTTAGATACGCAGTATTTT; cdr3_aa: CASSRLALDTQYF
d_call: NA; j_call: TRBJ1-2; v_call: TRBV6-6; clone_size: NA; cdr3_length: 13; cdr3_nt: TGTGCCAGCACCCCGACCCCCCTCGGGGGCTACACCTTC; cdr3_aa: CASTPTPLGGYTF
d_call: TRBD1; j_call: TRBJ1-5; v_call: TRBV7-9; clone_size: NA; cdr3_length: 15; cdr3_nt: TGTGCCAGCTCCCGGGACAGCCAATTCAATCAGCCCCAGCATTTT; cdr3_aa: CASSRDSQFNQPQHF
d_call: NA; j_call: TRBJ2-3; v_call: TRBV10-1; clone_size: NA; cdr3_length: 19; cdr3_nt: TGCGCCAGCAGTCCCCACCAACACGCGGGACCCCTAAGCACAGATACGCAGTATTTT; cdr3_aa: CASSPHQHAGPLSTDTQYF
d_call: NA; j_call: TRBJ2-5; v_call: TRBV11-3; clone_size: NA; cdr3_length: 16; cdr3_nt: TGTGCCAGCAGCTCGATAGGCATCTCCTACCAAGAGGCCCAGTACTTC; cdr3_aa: CASSSIGISYQEAQYF
d_call: NA; j_call: TRBJ1-2; v_call: TRBV6-1; clone_size: NA; cdr3_length: 14; cdr3_nt: TGTGCCAGCAGTGAAGCCAGCAGCCGGGGGGGCTACACCTTC; cdr3_aa: CASSEASSRGGYTF
d_call: TRBD2; j_call: TRBJ2-3; v_call: TRBV2; clone_size: NA; cdr3_length: 17; cdr3_nt: TGTGCCACCGAACGGGAGGGCGACAGCCAACCCACAGATACGCAGTATTTT; cdr3_aa: CATEREGDSQPTDTQYF
d_call: NA; j_call: TRBJ1-6; v_call: TRBV7-2; clone_size: NA; cdr3_length: 16; cdr3_nt: TGTGCCAGCAGCTTAAGGTCCGCAGGGCAGAATTCACCCCTCCACTTT; cdr3_aa: CASSLRSAGQNSPLHF
d_call: NA; j_call: TRBJ1-2; v_call: TRBV19; clone_size: NA; cdr3_length: 12; cdr3_nt: TGTGCCAGTACCTCCTGGCAGTATGGCTACACCTTC; cdr3_aa: CASTSWQYGYTF
d_call: NA; j_call: TRBJ1-5; v_call: TRBV7-2; clone_size: NA; cdr3_length: 13; cdr3_nt: TGTGCCAGCAGCTTACAGGGTGGACAGCCCCAGCATTTT; cdr3_aa: CASSLQGGQPQHF
d_call: NA; j_call: TRBJ2-3; v_call: TRBV7-2; clone_size: NA; cdr3_length: 16; cdr3_nt: TGTGCCAGCAGCTTAGGGGGGGCGGGGGACACAGATACGCAGTATTTT; cdr3_aa: CASSLGGAGDTDTQYF
d_call: NA; j_call: TRBJ1-6; v_call: TRBV29-1; clone_size: NA; cdr3_length: 13; cdr3_nt: TGCAGCGTTAGGACAGACTATAATTCACCCCTCCACTTT; cdr3_aa: CSVRTDYNSPLHF
d_call: NA; j_call: TRBJ2-3; v_call: TRBV9; clone_size: NA; cdr3_length: 12; cdr3_nt: TGTGCCAGCAGCCCCTTCACAGATACGCAGTATTTT; cdr3_aa: CASSPFTDTQYF
d_call: NA; j_call: TRBJ2-3; v_call: TRBV7-3; clone_size: NA; cdr3_length: 14; cdr3_nt: TGTGCCAGCAGCTTAACTAGCCTGATAGATACGCAGTATTTT; cdr3_aa: CASSLTSLIDTQYF
d_call: TRBD1; j_call: TRBJ1-1; v_call: TRBV6-5; clone_size: few; cdr3_length: 14; cdr3_nt: TGTGCCAGCAGCACATACAGGGGGGACACTGAAGCTTTCTTT; cdr3_aa: CASSTYRGDTEAFF
d_call: TRBD1; j_call: TRBJ1-6; v_call: TRBV28; clone_size: once; cdr3_length: 17; cdr3_nt: TGTGCCAGCACCGACGCGACAGGGGGGTCCTATAATTCACCCCTCCACTTT; cdr3_aa: CASTDATGGSYNSPLHF
d_call: NA; j_call: TRBJ2-7; v_call: TRBV19; clone_size: NA; cdr3_length: 16; cdr3_nt: TGTGCCAGTAGTATAACGCTCGGAGGGGCGGGCTACGAGCAGTACTTC; cdr3_aa: CASSITLGGAGYEQYF
d_call: TRBD1; j_call: TRBJ1-2; v_call: TRBV5-6; clone_size: NA; cdr3_length: 13; cdr3_nt: TGTGCCAGCAGCGCACAGGGGTCAGACGGCTACACCTTC; cdr3_aa: CASSAQGSDGYTF
d_call: NA; j_call: TRBJ2-7; v_call: TRBV4-3; clone_size: NA; cdr3_length: 15; cdr3_nt: TGCGCCAGCAGCCAAGAGGTGGGGGCTTCCTACGAGCAGTACTTC; cdr3_aa: CASSQEVGASYEQYF
d_call: NA; j_call: TRBJ2-2; v_call: TRBV30; clone_size: few; cdr3_length: 13; cdr3_nt: TGTGCCTGGAGTGTCCAGGGGACCGGGGAGCTGTTTTTT; cdr3_aa: CAWSVQGTGELFF
d_call: NA; j_call: TRBJ1-1; v_call: TRBV18; clone_size: few; cdr3_length: 14; cdr3_nt: TGTGCCAGCTCAACTGACACAGGGAACACTGAAGCTTTCTTT; cdr3_aa: CASSTDTGNTEAFF
d_call: TRBD2; j_call: TRBJ2-2; v_call: TRBV7-3; clone_size: NA; cdr3_length: 16; cdr3_nt: TGTGCCAGCAGCTTAACGGCGGGAGGGACGCCCGGGGAGCTGTTTTTT; cdr3_aa: CASSLTAGGTPGELFF
d_call: NA; j_call: TRBJ2-7; v_call: TRBV25-1; clone_size: NA; cdr3_length: 15; cdr3_nt: TGTGCCAGCAGTGACCCCGATTTCGCAGGGAACGAGCAGTACTTC; cdr3_aa: CASSDPDFAGNEQYF
d_call: NA; j_call: TRBJ2-1; v_call: TRBV7-2; clone_size: NA; cdr3_length: 15; cdr3_nt: TGTGCCAGCAGCTTTCCCGCGGTGGAGTACAATGAGCAGTTCTTC; cdr3_aa: CASSFPAVEYNEQFF
d_call: TRBD1; j_call: TRBJ1-5; v_call: TRBV7-2; clone_size: NA; cdr3_length: 18; cdr3_nt: TGTGCCAGCAGCTTCCGGGACAGGAGTGTGGGTAGCAATCAGCCCCAGCATTTT; cdr3_aa: CASSFRDRSVGSNQPQHF
d_call: NA; j_call: TRBJ1-2; v_call: TRBV3-1/TRBV3-2; clone_size: NA; cdr3_length: 12; cdr3_nt: TGTGCCAGCAGTGCTGGGCCTTTGGGCTACACCTTC; cdr3_aa: CASSAGPLGYTF
d_call: TRBD2; j_call: TRBJ2-7; v_call: TRBV18; clone_size: NA; cdr3_length: 16; cdr3_nt: TGTGCCAGCTCACCCGCCGGGACTAGCGGGGCGGGCGAGCAGTACTTC; cdr3_aa: CASSPAGTSGAGEQYF
d_call: NA; j_call: TRBJ1-2; v_call: TRBV25-1; clone_size: NA; cdr3_length: 15; cdr3_nt: TGTGCCAGCAGTGTGGGGGCAGGGCGAGGAAATGGCTACACCTTC; cdr3_aa: CASSVGAGRGNGYTF
d_call: TRBD1; j_call: TRBJ1-1; v_call: TRBV6-6; clone_size: NA; cdr3_length: 16; cdr3_nt: TGTGCCAGCAGTTACGGGACAGGGGGCGGACGGGCTGAAGCTTTCTTT; cdr3_aa: CASSYGTGGGRAEAFF
d_call: NA; j_call: TRBJ1-1; v_call: TRBV28; clone_size: NA; cdr3_length: 12; cdr3_nt: TGTGCCAGCAGTTTACTCCACACTGAAGCTTTCTTT; cdr3_aa: CASSLLHTEAFF
d_call: TRBD1; j_call: TRBJ1-2; v_call: TRBV24-1; clone_size: once; cdr3_length: 12; cdr3_nt: TGTGCCACCAGTGATGTGGGACAGGGTTTCACCTTC; cdr3_aa: CATSDVGQGFTF
d_call: TRBD1; j_call: TRBJ2-2; v_call: TRBV5-4; clone_size: NA; cdr3_length: 17; cdr3_nt: TGTGCCAGCAGCTTGGGACAGGGGGGGGTGAACACCGGGGAGCTGTTTTTT; cdr3_aa: CASSLGQGGVNTGELFF
d_call: TRBD2; j_call: TRBJ2-1; v_call: TRBV5-1; clone_size: once; cdr3_length: 15; cdr3_nt: TGCGCCAGCAGCCTCTCGGGAGGAGGGGACAATGAGCAGTTCTTC; cdr3_aa: CASSLSGGGDNEQFF
d_call: NA; j_call: TRBJ1-2; v_call: TRBV19; clone_size: few; cdr3_length: 13; cdr3_nt: TGTGCCAGTAGTATCGAGGGAAACTATGGCTACACCTTC; cdr3_aa: CASSIEGNYGYTF
d_call: NA; j_call: TRBJ2-1; v_call: TRBV15; clone_size: NA; cdr3_length: 12; cdr3_nt: TGTGCCACCCAACAGGGCAACAATGAGCAGTTCTTC; cdr3_aa: CATQQGNNEQFF
d_call: NA; j_call: TRBJ2-3; v_call: TRBV5-4; clone_size: NA; cdr3_length: 13; cdr3_nt: TGTGCCAGCAGCTTGGGTAGAGCAGATACGCAGTATTTT; cdr3_aa: CASSLGRADTQYF
d_call: TRBD2; j_call: TRBJ2-5; v_call: TRBV2; clone_size: NA; cdr3_length: 20; cdr3_nt: TGTGCCAGCAGTGAATTCCCCTCCCCCGGACTAGCGGGCGTCCAAGAGACCCAGTACTTC; cdr3_aa: CASSEFPSPGLAGVQETQYF
d_call: TRBD1; j_call: TRBJ2-5; v_call: TRBV5-1; clone_size: NA; cdr3_length: 15; cdr3_nt: TGCGCCAGTACGACAGGGGGCGCGGGGCAAGAGACCCAGTACTTC; cdr3_aa: CASTTGGAGQETQYF
d_call: TRBD1; j_call: TRBJ1-1; v_call: TRBV9; clone_size: NA; cdr3_length: 15; cdr3_nt: TGTGCCAGCAGCGATTCAGACAGGGCGAACACTGAAGCTTTCTTT; cdr3_aa: CASSDSDRANTEAFF